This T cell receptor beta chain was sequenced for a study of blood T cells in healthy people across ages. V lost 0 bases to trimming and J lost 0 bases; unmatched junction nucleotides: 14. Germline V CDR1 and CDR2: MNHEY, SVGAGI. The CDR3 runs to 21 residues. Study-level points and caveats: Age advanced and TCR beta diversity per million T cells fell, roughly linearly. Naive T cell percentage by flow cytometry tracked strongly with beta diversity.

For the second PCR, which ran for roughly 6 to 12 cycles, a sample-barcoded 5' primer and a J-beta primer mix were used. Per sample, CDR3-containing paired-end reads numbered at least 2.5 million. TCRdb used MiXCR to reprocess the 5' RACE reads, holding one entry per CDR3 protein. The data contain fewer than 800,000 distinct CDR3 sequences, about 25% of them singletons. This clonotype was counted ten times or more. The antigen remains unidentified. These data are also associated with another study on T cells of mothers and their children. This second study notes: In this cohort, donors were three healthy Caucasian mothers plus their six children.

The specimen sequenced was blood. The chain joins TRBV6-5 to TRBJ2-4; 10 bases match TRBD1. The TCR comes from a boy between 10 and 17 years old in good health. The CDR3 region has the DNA TGTGCCAGCAGTTACTCGACGGTGGGGACAGGGGTACCACTAGCCAAAAACATTCAGTACTTC. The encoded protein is CASSYSTVGTGVPLAKNIQYF.